Reported below is one TCR beta chain. The entry originates in a study of T cell repertoires in ileal Crohn's disease. Time point: inflamed ileum from the surgical specimen. The CDR3 loop spans 16 amino acids. V gave up 0 bases and J gave up 4 bases, with 16 bases separating them. Germline V gives CDR1 SGHRS, CDR2 YFSETQ. Libraries were prepared by immunoSEQ multiplex PCR; TCRdb keeps only in-frame clonotypes and omits some of them. The table shows roughly 8,700 clones, with about 82% occurring only once. The chain uses TRBV5-1 and TRBJ1-1; D perhaps matches TRBD1 (5 bases). The sequencing input was ileal tissue. The TCR sequence derives from an adult with Crohn's disease. The CDR3 DNA follows: TGCGCCAGCAGCTTGGGTACATCCTGGGGGGTCACTGAAGCTTTCTTT. It specifies CASSLGTSWGVTEAFF.